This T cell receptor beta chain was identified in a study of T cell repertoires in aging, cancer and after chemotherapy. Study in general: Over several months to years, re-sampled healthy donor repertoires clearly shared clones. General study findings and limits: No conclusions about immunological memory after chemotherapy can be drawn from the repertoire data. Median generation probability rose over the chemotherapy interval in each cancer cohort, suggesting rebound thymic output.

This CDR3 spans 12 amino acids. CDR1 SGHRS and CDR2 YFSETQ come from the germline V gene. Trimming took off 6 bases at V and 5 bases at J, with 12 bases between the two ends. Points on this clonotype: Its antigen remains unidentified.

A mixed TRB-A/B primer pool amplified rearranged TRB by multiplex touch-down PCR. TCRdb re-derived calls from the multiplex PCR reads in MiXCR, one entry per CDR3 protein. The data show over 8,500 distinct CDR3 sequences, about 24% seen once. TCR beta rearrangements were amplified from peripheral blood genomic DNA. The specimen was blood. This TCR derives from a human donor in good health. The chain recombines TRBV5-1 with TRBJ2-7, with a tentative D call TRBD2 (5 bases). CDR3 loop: CASNDQADEQYF. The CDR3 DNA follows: TGCGCCAGCAATGACCAAGCGGACGAGCAGTACTTC.